Below are 30 T cell receptor beta chains sequenced from a single sample in a study of cytomegalovirus exposure and HLA in healthy donors. Here immunoSEQ multiplex PCR was the method, and the copy in TCRdb shows in-frame clones only, minus some. The sample carries about 150,000 clones, approximately 89% recorded once. Sequenced input: PBMCs. These receptors were collected from a woman younger than 35 in good health and CMV-seropositive.

The chain couples TRBV19 to TRBJ2-7, with TRBD1 as a possible D gene (6 bases). CDR1 is LNHDA, CDR2 SQIVND, per germline (reference sequence). The CDR3 length is 16 residues. The V and J ends lost 5 bases and 0 bases respectively, with 17 bases between them. This chain's CDR3 is CASSEQGPSSSYEQYF. In DNA, the CDR3 is TGTGCCAGTAGTGAACAGGGACCCTCCAGCTCCTACGAGCAGTACTTC.

The CDR3 region has the DNA TGTGCCAGTACCTCCCTCGCCTCAGGCTATGGCTACACCTTC. Protein product: CASTSLASGYGYTF. This chain links TRBV19 with TRBJ1-2; D remains ambiguous. This CDR3 comprises 14 residues. Trimming pared 7 bases from V and 4 bases from J, leaving 16 bases between. From germline, CDR1 is LNHDA and CDR2 SQIVND (reference sequence). Full variable domain (rest looked up from reference TRBV19 and TRBJ1-2): DGGITQSPKYLFRKEGQNVTLSCEQNLNHDAMYWYRQDPGQGLRLIYYSQIVNDFQKGDIAEGYSVSREKKESFPLTVTSAQKNPTAFYLCASTSLASGYGYTFGSGTRLTVV.

This chain joins TRBV28 and TRBJ2-7, with TRBD1 matching 7 bases. Germline V gene data show CDR1 as MDHEN and CDR2 as SYDVKM. CDR3 length equals 15 residues. The V segment lost 5 bases and the J segment 0 bases; nucleotides outside the gene matches: 7. The CDR3 coding sequence is TGTGCCAGCAGTCTGTCCCGGGACAGCTCCTACGAGCAGTACTTC. Amino acid sequence: CASSLSRDSSYEQYF.

The chain has TRBV27 and TRBJ2-7; 7 nucleotides align to TRBD1. V gave up 8 bases and J gave up 3 bases; unmatched junction bases: 1. The CDR3 loop spans 11 amino acids. Germline assignment: CDR1 MNHEY and CDR2 SMNVEV (reference sequence). CDR3 region: CASRTGYEQYF. DNA for the CDR3: TGTGCCAGCCGGACAGGCTACGAGCAGTACTTC.

The V and J genes are TRBV28 and TRBJ1-5; a possible D gene is TRBD1 (6 bases). CDR3 length: 15 amino acids. Germline assignment: CDR1 MDHEN and CDR2 SYDVKM. Trimming left V 9 bases short and J 4 bases short, with 19 bases between. The CDR3 sequence: CARDRGGGWNQPQHF. DNA for the CDR3: TGTGCCAGGGATCGAGGGGGGGGCTGGAATCAGCCCCAGCATTTT.

The chain joins TRBV19 to TRBJ1-1; the match to TRBD1 covers 8 bases. CDR1 LNHDA and CDR2 SQIVND come from the germline V gene (reference sequence). Trimming took 0 bases from V and 7 from J; bases not matched to a gene: 13. The CDR3 runs to 17 residues. CDR3 amino acids: CASSIDPSRDRTGEAFF. In nucleotides, the CDR3 is TGTGCCAGTAGTATAGACCCGTCCCGGGACAGGACCGGTGAAGCTTTCTTT.

The chain employs TRBV29-1 and TRBJ1-1, with 8 nucleotides matching TRBD1. The trim removed 3 bases at V and 3 bases at J, leaving 6 bases unmatched. Per germline, CDR1 SQVTM and CDR2 ANQGSEA. The CDR3 consists of 14 residues. In nucleotides, the CDR3 is TGCAGCGTTGAGAATACAGGGGGGGACACTGAAGCTTTCTTT. Its protein product is CSVENTGGDTEAFF.

This sequence joins TRBV19 and TRBJ2-1; TRBD2 matches 10 bases. Germline V gives CDR1 LNHDA, CDR2 SQIVND (reference sequence). V lost 5 bases to trimming and J lost 13 bases; unmatched junction nucleotides: 5. The CDR3 is 12 residues long. The CDR3 region is CASSVTSGAQFF. CDR3 DNA: TGTGCCAGTAGTGTTACTAGCGGGGCCCAGTTCTTC.

This clone was recorded once. V and J are TRBV27 and TRBJ2-1; D possibly corresponds to TRBD1 (8 bases). The germline CDR1 and CDR2 sequences are MNHEY and SMNVEV (reference sequence). Trimming cost V 9 bases and J 6 bases, with 18 bases left between them. There are 14 residues in the CDR3. DNA of the CDR3: TGTGCCAGTTCACGACAGGGGAGGGGCAATGAGCAGTTCTTC. Residues: CASSRQGRGNEQFF.

This clone appeared a single time. The chain uses TRBV7-3 and TRBJ2-2; 13 bases map to TRBD2. This CDR3 is 19 amino acids long. V trimming: 5 bases; J trimming: 0 bases; junction bases outside the gene matches: 9. Germline values: CDR1 SGHTA, CDR2 FQGTGA. DNA for the CDR3: TGTGCCAGCAGCCTTCGACTAGCGGGGGGCCCCCCGAACACCGGGGAGCTGTTTTTT. This encodes CASSLRLAGGPPNTGELFF. Looking up the rest from reference TRBV7-3 and TRBJ2-2 gives the full variable domain: GAGVSQTPSNKVTEKGKYVELRCDPISGHTALYWYRQSLGQGPEFLIYFQGTGAADDSGLPNDRFFAVRPEGSVSTLKIQRTERGDSAVYLCASSLRLAGGPPNTGELFFGEGSRLTVL.

This chain joins TRBV19 and TRBJ1-2; D is ambiguous. Trimming stripped 10 bases from V and 4 bases from J, with 16 bases between. This CDR3 region has 13 residues. Germline loops: CDR1 LNHDA, CDR2 SQIVND (reference sequence). The CDR3 sequence is CATPGRRCYGYTF. CDR3 coding DNA: TGTGCCACCCCCGGGAGACGGTGCTATGGCTACACCTTC.

The chain couples TRBV28 to TRBJ1-5, with D possibly matching TRBD1 (5 bases). V was pared by 2 bases and J by 0 bases, with 14 bases between. Germline CDR1 MDHEN, CDR2 SYDVKM. CDR3 length equals 17 residues. CDR3 DNA sequence: TGTGCCAGCAGTTTAGGTCTTCAGGGTTATAGCAATCAGCCCCAGCATTTT. This sequence encodes CASSLGLQGYSNQPQHF.

CDR3 sequence: CASSFYIYGYTF. In DNA form, the CDR3 reads TGTGCCAGCAGCTTTTACATCTATGGCTACACCTTC. The V call is TRBV7-2, the J call TRBJ1-2; D not resolved. The V end was cut by 3 bases, the J end by 4 bases, with 6 bases between. Germline V CDR1 and CDR2: SGHTA, FQGNSA. This CDR3 spans 12 amino acids.

CDR3 DNA sequence: TGTGCCAGCAGTGTAAATAATAATCAGCCCCAGCATTTT. Translation: CASSVNNNQPQHF. The rearrangement joins TRBV28 to TRBJ1-5; unclear D gene. This CDR3 has 13 residues. Germline values: CDR1 MDHEN, CDR2 SYDVKM. The V end lost 5 bases, the J end lost 4 bases, and 9 bases lay between the germline ends.

The gene calls are TRBV19 and TRBJ2-1, with 16 bases lining up with TRBD2. Per germline, CDR1 LNHDA and CDR2 SQIVND (reference sequence). V dropped 6 bases and J dropped 7; count of bases not matched to a gene: 12. The CDR3 has 18 residues. In nucleotides, the CDR3 is TGTGCCAGTAGGGCGGGACTAGCGGGGGGGCGTCATTGGAATGAGCAGTTCTTC. Encoded protein: CASRAGLAGGRHWNEQFF.

The gene calls are TRBV5-1 and TRBJ2-3, with 10 bases matching TRBD2. CDR3 length: 16 residues. The V gene's germline CDR1 is SGHRS and CDR2 YFSETQ. V lost 0 bases to trimming and J lost 2 bases; unmatched junction nucleotides: 3. Here the CDR3 reads CASSLGSGGLTDTQYF. CDR3 coding DNA: TGCGCCAGCAGCTTGGGTAGCGGGGGGCTCACAGATACGCAGTATTTT.

The chain couples TRBV27 to TRBJ2-7; a weak D match, TRBD1 (6 bases). V lost 5 bases, J lost 0 bases, and 17 bases lay in between. Germline assignment: CDR1 MNHEY and CDR2 SMNVEV (reference sequence). The CDR3 extends over 16 amino acids. The CDR3 region has the DNA TGTGCCAGCAGTCCATTCCCCACAGGGAGCTCCTACGAGCAGTACTTC. As protein: CASSPFPTGSSYEQYF.

This clone has only one observation. The rearrangement uses TRBV30 and TRBJ2-3, with D possibly being TRBD2 (5 bases). Looked up from germline, CDR1 is GTSNPN and CDR2 is SVGIG (reference sequence). The CDR3 has 12 residues. Deletions cut 4 bases from V and 4 bases from J, with 9 bases between. The CDR3 protein is CAWTGGPDTQYF. CDR3 DNA sequence: TGTGCCTGGACGGGCGGGCCAGATACGCAGTATTTT. The whole variable domain, filled in from reference TRBV30 and TRBJ2-3, reads SQTIHQWPATLVQPVGSPLSLECTVEGTSNPNLYWYRQAAGRGLQLLFYSVGIGQISSEVPQNLSASRPQDRQFILSSKKLLLSDSGFYLCAWTGGPDTQYFGPGTRLTVL.

V usage is TRBV7-6 and J usage is TRBJ2-3, with 10 bases aligning to TRBD2. The CDR3 consists of 17 residues. The ends lost 7 bases at V and 4 bases at J; junction bases unmatched: 14. Germline values: CDR1 SGHVS, CDR2 FNYEAQ. CDR3 residues: CASTTTSGRRGADTQYF. The CDR3 DNA follows: TGTGCCAGCACGACGACTAGCGGGCGCCGAGGGGCAGATACGCAGTATTTT.

This chain connects TRBV15 to TRBJ2-2, with 9 positions matching TRBD1. The CDR3 extends over 22 amino acids. V trimming: 0 bases; J trimming: 2 bases; junction bases outside the gene matches: 19. Germline V gene lookup returns CDR1 LNHNV and CDR2 YYDKDF (reference sequence). CDR3 sequence reads: CATSRDGWTGAPLALNTGELFF. Here the CDR3 DNA reads TGTGCCACCAGCAGAGATGGGTGGACAGGGGCGCCATTGGCACTAAACACCGGGGAGCTGTTTTTT. Based on the CDR3 plus reference TRBV15 and TRBJ2-2, the full variable domain is DAMVIQNPRYQVTQFGKPVTLSCSQTLNHNVMYWYQQKSSQAPKLLFHYYDKDFNNEADTPDNFQSRRPNTSFCFLDIRSPGLGDTAMYLCATSRDGWTGAPLALNTGELFFGEGSRLTVL.

The V call is TRBV18, the J call TRBJ1-1, with 10 bases matching TRBD1. The germline V gene encodes CDR1 KGHSH and CDR2 LQKENI. The junction had 9 bases not matched to a gene; V was cut back by 4 bases and J by 4 bases. CDR3 size: 16 residues. CDR3: CASSQTGGPWGTEAFF. The CDR3 DNA follows: TGTGCCAGCTCACAGACAGGGGGCCCTTGGGGCACTGAAGCTTTCTTT.

J is TRBJ2-7 and V is TRBV7-6; 9 nucleotides line up with TRBD2. Germline V gene sequence: CDR1 SGHVS, CDR2 FNYEAQ. The CDR3 sequence is 13 residues long. The junction had 7 bases not matched to a gene; V was cut back by 5 bases and J by 8 bases. This CDR3 is CASSEGLASKQYF. CDR3 DNA: TGTGCCAGCAGCGAGGGACTAGCCTCCAAGCAGTACTTC.

The chain joins TRBV6-6 to TRBJ2-7; 8 bases align to TRBD2. The junction had 13 bases not matched to a gene; V was cut back by 7 bases and J by 5 bases. Germline values: CDR1 MNHNY, CDR2 SVGAGI (reference sequence). The CDR3 totals 15 residues. CDR3 coding DNA: TGTGCCAGCACTTCGTACGGGGGGGGGCACGACGAGCAGTACTTC. As protein: CASTSYGGGHDEQYF.

The chain carries TRBV14 and TRBJ2-5; perhaps TRBD2 as D (5 bases). V lost 1 base to trimming and J lost 1 base, with 25 bases between them. The CDR3 has 20 amino acids. Germline CDR1 reads SGHDN; CDR2 reads FVKESK. Written as DNA, the CDR3 is TGTGCCAGCAGCCAAGGTTATGCACCTTGGGCCGGGGTGAGCCAAGAGACCCAGTACTTC. Protein sequence: CASSQGYAPWAGVSQETQYF.

J is TRBJ2-3 and V is TRBV19; 8 bases fit TRBD2. CDR3 length: 17 residues. Germline V gene data show CDR1 as LNHDA and CDR2 as SQIVND (reference sequence). V lost 3 bases and J lost 0; bases outside the gene matches: 8. The CDR3 region is CASSIPKAGGSTDTQYF. The CDR3 DNA reads TGTGCCAGTAGTATTCCGAAGGCGGGGGGTAGCACAGATACGCAGTATTTT.

The chain joins TRBV4-2 to TRBJ2-3, with a weak D call TRBD2 (7 bases). The CDR3 is 15 amino acids. CDR1 LGHNA and CDR2 YNFKEQ come from the germline V gene. V shed 1 base and J shed 2 bases, with 10 bases lying between them. The CDR3 DNA is TGTGCCAGCAGCCAAGGAGGGGGGGACACAGATACGCAGTATTTT. This translates into CASSQGGGDTDTQYF.

CDR3 amino acids: CASSLAGGRNTGELFF. The CDR3 nucleotides read TGCGCCAGCAGCCTAGCGGGGGGGCGGAACACCGGGGAGCTGTTTTTT. V gene TRBV5-1 combines with J gene TRBJ2-2; TRBD2 matches 12 bases. Losses at the gene ends were 4 bases for V and 1 base for J; bases not matched to a gene: 2. The CDR3 consists of 16 residues. Germline assignment: CDR1 SGHRS and CDR2 YFSETQ.

This chain joins TRBV27 and TRBJ2-3, with 11 nucleotides matching TRBD2. The germline V gene has CDR1 MNHEY and CDR2 SMNVEV (reference sequence). This CDR3 is built from 16 residues. The V segment lost 4 bases and the J segment 7 bases; nucleotides outside the gene matches: 10. In nucleotides, the CDR3 is TGTGCCAGCAGTTATAGCGGGGGGGGGCACTCAAATACGCAGTATTTT. Translation gives CASSYSGGGHSNTQYF.

The J gene is TRBJ2-5, the V gene TRBV4-1; 7 bases are a match to TRBD1. This CDR3 spans 18 amino acids. Trimming took 4 bases from V and 2 from J; bases not matched to a gene: 16. Germline V gene data show CDR1 as MGHRA and CDR2 as YSYEKL. Here the CDR3 DNA reads TGCGCCAGCAGCCGGCCCGGAGTGGAGAAACAGGGGCAAGAGACCCAGTACTTC. Amino acids: CASSRPGVEKQGQETQYF.

V is TRBV27 and J is TRBJ2-2; 12 bases line up with TRBD1. J lost 3 bases, V lost 9 bases, and 11 bases had no gene match. This CDR3 is 17 amino acids long. The V gene's germline CDR1 is MNHEY and CDR2 SMNVEV (reference sequence). The CDR3: CASRDRGQSYYTGELFF. DNA for the CDR3: TGTGCCAGTCGGGACAGGGGGCAAAGTTATTACACCGGGGAGCTGTTTTTT.